This T cell receptor (beta chain) was sequenced for a study of blood T cell repertoires in COVID-19. About the research overall: Some COVID-19 samples were acute and others convalescent; all came from the United States, Italy and Spain.

CDR3 length: 16 residues. Germline assignment: CDR1 SGHNT and CDR2 YYREEE (reference sequence). The germline V and J ends were trimmed by 6 bases and 2 bases, with 20 bases remaining between them. Some clones are missing from TCRdb's copy, which holds only in-frame ones; the method was immunoSEQ multiplex PCR. The sample includes around 140,000 clones, about 89% of them seen just once. The sequence was obtained from a woman in her 70s with COVID-19, enrolled during active disease. The chain recombines TRBV5-4 with TRBJ1-2; D is unresolved. The sample consisted of peripheral blood. CDR3 bases: TGTGCCAGCACCCCAGGCGGGCAGAGGCCCAACTATGGCTACACCTTC. It specifies CASTPGGQRPNYGYTF.